This T cell receptor (beta chain) was profiled in a study of tumor-infiltrating lymphocytes in oesophageal squamous cell carcinoma. Trimming took 1 base from V and 7 from J, leaving 17 bases between them. The CDR3 contains 15 residues. Germline assignment: CDR1 SGHRS and CDR2 YFSETQ. Each CDR3 protein gets one entry after TCRdb re-called the PCR reads with MiXCR. The sample includes 15,000 to 20,000 distinct CDR3 sequences, 35% to 55% of them seen just once. This clonotype was observed many times. This sequence joins TRBV5-1 and TRBJ1-1, with D unresolved. The material sequenced was blood. The TCR comes from a female donor with esophageal squamous cell carcinoma. CDR3 DNA sequence: TGCGCCAGCAGCTTGCTGCGGTCGGGGAAGGGTGAAGCTTTCTTT. Protein sequence: CASSLLRSGKGEAFF.